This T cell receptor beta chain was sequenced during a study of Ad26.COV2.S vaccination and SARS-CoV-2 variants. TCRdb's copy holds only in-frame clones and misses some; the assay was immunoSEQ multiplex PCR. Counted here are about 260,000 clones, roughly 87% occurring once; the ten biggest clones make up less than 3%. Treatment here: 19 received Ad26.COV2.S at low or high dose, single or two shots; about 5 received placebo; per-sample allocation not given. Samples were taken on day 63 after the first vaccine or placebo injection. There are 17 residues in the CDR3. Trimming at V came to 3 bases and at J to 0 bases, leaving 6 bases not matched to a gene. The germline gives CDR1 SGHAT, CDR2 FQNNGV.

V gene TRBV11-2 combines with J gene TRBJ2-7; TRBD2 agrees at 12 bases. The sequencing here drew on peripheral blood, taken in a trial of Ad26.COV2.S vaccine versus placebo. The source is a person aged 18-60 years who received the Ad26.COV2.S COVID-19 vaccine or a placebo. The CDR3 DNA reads TGTGCCAGCAGCTTGCTAGCGGGGGGGACCAACTCCTACGAGCAGTACTTC. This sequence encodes CASSLLAGGTNSYEQYF.